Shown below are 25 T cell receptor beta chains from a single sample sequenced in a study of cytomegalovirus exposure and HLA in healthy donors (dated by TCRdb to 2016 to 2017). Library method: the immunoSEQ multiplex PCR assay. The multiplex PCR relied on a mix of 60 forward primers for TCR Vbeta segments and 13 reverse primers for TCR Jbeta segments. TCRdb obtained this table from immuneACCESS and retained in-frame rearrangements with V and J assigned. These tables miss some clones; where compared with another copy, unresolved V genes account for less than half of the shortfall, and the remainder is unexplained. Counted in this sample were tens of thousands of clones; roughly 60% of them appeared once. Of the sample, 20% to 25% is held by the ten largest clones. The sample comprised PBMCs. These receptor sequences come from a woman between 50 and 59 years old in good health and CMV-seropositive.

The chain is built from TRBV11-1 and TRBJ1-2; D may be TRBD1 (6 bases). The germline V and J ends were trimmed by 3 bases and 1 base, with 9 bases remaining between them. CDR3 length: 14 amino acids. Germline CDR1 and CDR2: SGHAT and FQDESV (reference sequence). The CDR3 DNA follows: TGTGCCAGCAGCTTGTCAGGGGTTAACTATGGCTACACCTTC. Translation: CASSLSGVNYGYTF. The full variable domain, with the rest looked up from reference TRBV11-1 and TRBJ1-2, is EAEVAQSPRYKITEKSQAVAFWCDPISGHATLYWYRQILGQGPELLVQFQDESVVDDSQLPKDRFSAERLKGVDSTLKIQPAELGDSAMYLCASSLSGVNYGYTFGSGTRLTVV.

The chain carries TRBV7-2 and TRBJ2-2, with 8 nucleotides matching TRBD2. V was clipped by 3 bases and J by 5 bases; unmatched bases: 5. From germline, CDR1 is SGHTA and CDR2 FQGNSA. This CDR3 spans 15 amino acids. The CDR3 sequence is CASSFLAGGTGELFF. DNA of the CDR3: TGTGCCAGCAGCTTCCTAGCGGGTGGTACCGGGGAGCTGTTTTTT.

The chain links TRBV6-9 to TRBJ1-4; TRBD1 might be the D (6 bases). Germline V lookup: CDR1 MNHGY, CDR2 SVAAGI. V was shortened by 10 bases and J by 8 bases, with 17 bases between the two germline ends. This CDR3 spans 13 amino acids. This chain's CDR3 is CAIPGQWDEKLFF. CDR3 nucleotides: TGTGCCATCCCGGGACAATGGGACGAAAAACTGTTTTTT.

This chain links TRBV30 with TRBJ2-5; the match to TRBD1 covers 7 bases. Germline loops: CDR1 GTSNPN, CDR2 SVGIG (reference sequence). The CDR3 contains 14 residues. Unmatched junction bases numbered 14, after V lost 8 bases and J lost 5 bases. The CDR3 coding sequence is TGTGCCCTCACTCGAGGGGGCGGCGGGGAGACCCAGTACTTC. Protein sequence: CALTRGGGGETQYF.

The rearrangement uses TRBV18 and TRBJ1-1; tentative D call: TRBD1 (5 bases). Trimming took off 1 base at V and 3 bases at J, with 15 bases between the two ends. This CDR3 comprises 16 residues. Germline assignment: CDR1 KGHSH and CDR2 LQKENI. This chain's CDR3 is CASSPQGWRVDTEAFF. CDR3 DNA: TGTGCCAGCTCACCACAGGGGTGGAGGGTGGACACTGAAGCTTTCTTT.

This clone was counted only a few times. This CDR3 reads CAGGGMSNQPQHF. In nucleotides, the CDR3 is TGTGCCGGGGGGGGCATGAGCAATCAGCCCCAGCATTTT. This chain joins TRBV6-1 and TRBJ1-5; possibly TRBD1 for D (6 bases). The CDR3 is 13 amino acids. Germline V gene lookup returns CDR1 MNHNS and CDR2 SASEGT. V lost 11 bases to trimming and J lost 1 base, with 12 bases between them.

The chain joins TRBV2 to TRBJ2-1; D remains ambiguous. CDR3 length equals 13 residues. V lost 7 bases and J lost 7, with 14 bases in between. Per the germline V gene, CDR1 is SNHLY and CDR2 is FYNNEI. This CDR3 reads CASTSYTQNEQFF. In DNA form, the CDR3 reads TGTGCCAGCACCAGTTATACCCAAAATGAGCAGTTCTTC.

CDR3: CASGDSGGPYNEQFF. As DNA, the CDR3 is TGTGCTAGTGGTGACAGCGGGGGACCTTACAATGAGCAGTTCTTC. V usage is TRBV12-5 and J usage is TRBJ2-1, with 8 bases matching TRBD2. Trimming cost V 5 bases and J 4 bases; bases outside gene matches: 7. The CDR3 length is 15 residues. The germline CDR1 and CDR2 sequences are LGHNT and FRNRAP.

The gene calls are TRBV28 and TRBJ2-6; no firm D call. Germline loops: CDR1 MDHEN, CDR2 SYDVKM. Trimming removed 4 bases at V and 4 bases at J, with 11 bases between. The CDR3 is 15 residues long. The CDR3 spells CASSSPPMGANVLTF. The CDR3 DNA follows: TGTGCCAGCAGTTCCCCCCCCATGGGGGCCAACGTCCTGACTTTC.

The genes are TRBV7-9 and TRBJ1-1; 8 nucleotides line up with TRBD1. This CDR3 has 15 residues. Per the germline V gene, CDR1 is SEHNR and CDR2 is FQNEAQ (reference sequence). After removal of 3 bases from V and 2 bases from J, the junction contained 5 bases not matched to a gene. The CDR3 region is CASSLMTGENTEAFF. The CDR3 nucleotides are TGTGCCAGCAGCTTGATGACAGGGGAAAACACTGAAGCTTTCTTT. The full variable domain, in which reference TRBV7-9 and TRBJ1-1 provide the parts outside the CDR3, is DTGVSQNPRHKITKRGQNVTFRCDPISEHNRLYWYRQTLGQGPEFLTYFQNEAQLEKSRLLSDRFSAERPKGSFSTLEIQRTEQGDSAMYLCASSLMTGENTEAFFGQGTRLTVV.

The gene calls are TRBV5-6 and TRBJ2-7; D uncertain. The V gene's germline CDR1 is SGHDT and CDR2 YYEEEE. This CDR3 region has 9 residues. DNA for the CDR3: TGTGCTCAGGTGAGCGAGCAGTACTTC. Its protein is CAQVSEQYF.

CDR3 protein: CASSLHGDSNQPQHF. The CDR3 DNA reads TGTGCCAGCAGTTTACACGGGGATAGCAATCAGCCCCAGCATTTT. The V and J genes are TRBV27 and TRBJ1-5; D not certain. Trimming took 2 bases from V and 0 from J, leaving 8 bases between them. CDR3 length equals 15 residues. CDR1 and CDR2 from the germline V gene are MNHEY and SMNVEV (reference sequence).

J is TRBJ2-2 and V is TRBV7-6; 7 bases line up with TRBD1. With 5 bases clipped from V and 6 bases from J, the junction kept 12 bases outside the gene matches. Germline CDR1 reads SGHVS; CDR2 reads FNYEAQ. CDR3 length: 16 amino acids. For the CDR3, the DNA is TGTGCCAGCAGCCCTCAATCGGGACAGCTGCCCGGGGAGCTGTTTTTT. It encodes CASSPQSGQLPGELFF. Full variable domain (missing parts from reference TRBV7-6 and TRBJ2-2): GAGVSQSPRYKVTKRGQDVALRCDPISGHVSLYWYRQALGQGPEFLTYFNYEAQQDKSGLPNDRFSAERPEGSISTLTIQRTEQRDSAMYRCASSPQSGQLPGELFFGEGSRLTVL.

CDR3 in DNA: TGTGCCAGCAGCCTTGATTCGGGAATTCGATACAATGAGCAGTTCTTC. It translates to CASSLDSGIRYNEQFF. The V call is TRBV7-9, the J call TRBJ2-1; tentatively, D is TRBD2 (5 bases). Trimming took 5 bases from V and 4 from J, leaving 18 bases between them. Germline CDR1 and CDR2: SEHNR and FQNEAQ (reference sequence). CDR3 length: 16 residues.

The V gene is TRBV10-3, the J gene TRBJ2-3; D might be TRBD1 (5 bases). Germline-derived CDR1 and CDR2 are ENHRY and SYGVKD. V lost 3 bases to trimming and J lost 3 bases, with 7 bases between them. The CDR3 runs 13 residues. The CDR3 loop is CAISDSGTDTQYF. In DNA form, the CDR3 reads TGTGCCATCAGTGACTCAGGGACAGATACGCAGTATTTT.

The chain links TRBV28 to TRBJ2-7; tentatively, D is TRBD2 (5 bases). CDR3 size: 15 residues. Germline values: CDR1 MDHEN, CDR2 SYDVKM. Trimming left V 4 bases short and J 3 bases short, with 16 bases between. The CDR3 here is CASSSPRTFNYEQYF. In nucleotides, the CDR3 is TGTGCCAGCAGTTCCCCGAGGACTTTCAACTACGAGCAGTACTTC.

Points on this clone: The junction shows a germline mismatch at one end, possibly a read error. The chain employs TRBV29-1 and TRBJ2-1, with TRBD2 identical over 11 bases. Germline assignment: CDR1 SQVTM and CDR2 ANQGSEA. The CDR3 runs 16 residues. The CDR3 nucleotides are TGCAGCGTGGAAGATAGCGGGGGGGCCGCCTACAATGAGCAGTTCTTC. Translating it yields CSVEDSGGAAYNEQFF.

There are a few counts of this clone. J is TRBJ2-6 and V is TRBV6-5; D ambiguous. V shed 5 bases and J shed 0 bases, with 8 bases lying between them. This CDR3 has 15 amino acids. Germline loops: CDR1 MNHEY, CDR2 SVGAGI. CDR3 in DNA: TGTGCCAGCAGTACTATTGACTCTGGGGCCAACGTCCTGACTTTC. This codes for CASSTIDSGANVLTF.

The CDR3 region is CSVTTGGAFF. Written as DNA, the CDR3 is TGCAGCGTTACGACAGGGGGAGCTTTCTTT. This sequence joins TRBV29-1 and TRBJ1-1; 9 bases are a match to TRBD1. This CDR3 has 10 amino acids. Germline V gives CDR1 SQVTM, CDR2 ANQGSEA. V gave up 5 bases and J gave up 10 bases; unmatched junction bases: 2. Complete variable domain (other parts from reference TRBV29-1 and TRBJ1-1): SAVISQKPSRDICQRGTSLTIQCQVDSQVTMMFWYRQQPGQSLTLIATANQGSEATYESGFVIDKFPISRPNLTFSTLTVSNMSPEDSSIYLCSVTTGGAFFGQGTRLTVV.

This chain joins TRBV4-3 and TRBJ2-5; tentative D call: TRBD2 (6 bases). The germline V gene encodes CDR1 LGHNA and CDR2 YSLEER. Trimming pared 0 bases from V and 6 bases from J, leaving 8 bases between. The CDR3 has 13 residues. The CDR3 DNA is TGCGCCAGCAGCCAAGACGGGGGTAAGACCCAGTACTTC. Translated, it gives CASSQDGGKTQYF.

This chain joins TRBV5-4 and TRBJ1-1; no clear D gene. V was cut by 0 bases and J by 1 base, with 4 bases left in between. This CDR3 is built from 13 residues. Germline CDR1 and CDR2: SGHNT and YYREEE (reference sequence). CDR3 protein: CASSLGRNTEAFF. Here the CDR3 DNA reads TGTGCCAGCAGCTTGGGGAGGAACACTGAAGCTTTCTTT.

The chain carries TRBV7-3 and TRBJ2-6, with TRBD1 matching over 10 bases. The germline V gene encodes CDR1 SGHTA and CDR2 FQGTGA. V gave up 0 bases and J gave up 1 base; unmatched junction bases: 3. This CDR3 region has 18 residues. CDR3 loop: CASSLTGTGVSGANVLTF. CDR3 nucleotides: TGTGCCAGCAGCTTAACCGGGACAGGGGTATCTGGGGCCAACGTCCTGACTTTC.

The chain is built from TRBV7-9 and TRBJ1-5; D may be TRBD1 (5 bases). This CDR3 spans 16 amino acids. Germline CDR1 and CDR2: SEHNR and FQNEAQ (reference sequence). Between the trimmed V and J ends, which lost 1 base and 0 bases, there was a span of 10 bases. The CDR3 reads CASSLGGGNSNQPQHF. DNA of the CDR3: TGTGCCAGCAGCTTAGGGGGGGGTAATAGCAATCAGCCCCAGCATTTT.

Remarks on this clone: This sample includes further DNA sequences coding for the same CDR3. The CDR3 DNA follows: TGTGCCAGCAGTTTAGGGACAGGGGTGGAAAACACCATATATTTT. Translated: CASSLGTGVENTIYF. The gene calls are TRBV28 and TRBJ1-3; 10 bases agree with TRBD1. Trimming cost V 2 bases and J 6 bases; bases outside gene matches: 4. Germline CDR1 reads MDHEN; CDR2 reads SYDVKM. This CDR3 is 15 amino acids long.

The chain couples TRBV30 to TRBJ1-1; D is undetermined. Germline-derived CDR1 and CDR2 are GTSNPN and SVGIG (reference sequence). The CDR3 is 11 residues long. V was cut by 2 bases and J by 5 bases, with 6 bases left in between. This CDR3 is CAWSLPTEAFF. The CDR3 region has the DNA TGTGCCTGGAGTCTACCGACTGAAGCTTTCTTT.